The following is a T cell receptor (beta chain) sequence with its context. The antigen remains unidentified. The germline V gene has CDR1 KGHSY and CDR2 FQNENV. The V and J ends lost 1 base and 2 bases respectively, with 3 bases between them. The CDR3 extends over 13 amino acids. The record originates from a study of CD8+ T cells in alopecia areata. Study details: For the treated group, dosing was oral tofacitinib at 5 to 10 mg twice daily. Tofacitinib lasted 6 to 18 months, then 6 months off drug.

Extracted from the samples, RNA was reverse transcribed into cDNA to serve as the sequencing template. Assay used: immunoSEQ multiplex PCR; TCRdb lists only in-frame clones, some missing. The data contain some 170,000 clones, roughly 70% of them seen just once; the ten biggest clones take up roughly 11%. Broader study findings: Greater clonality was observed in lesional scalp samples, especially alopecia totalis/universalis, versus normal scalp.

The sequencing here drew on CD8+ T cells sorted from blood, taken at week 0. This sequence originates from a human donor with alopecia areata. This chain links TRBV16 with TRBJ2-4; D ambiguous. CDR3 residues: CASSQLSKNIQYF. Written as DNA, the CDR3 is TGTGCCAGCAGCCAATTATCCAAAAACATTCAGTACTTC.